The clone carrying this T cell receptor (beta chain) has a count of ten or more. Its antigen remains unknown. TCR beta libraries were built with iRepertoire HTBI primers and Arm-PCR of CDR3 regions. Each CDR3 protein gets one entry after TCRdb re-called the multiplex PCR reads with MiXCR. The data show under 300,000 distinct CDR3 sequences, 20% to 25% seen once. The CDR3 extends over 13 amino acids. From germline, CDR1 is SEHNR and CDR2 FQNEAQ (reference sequence). V lost 4 bases and J 0 bases, leaving 7 bases between the germline ends. This specimen belongs to a study of regulatory T cells in long-lasting Graves disease. Study-level points and caveats: TCR diversity was lower in persistent Graves' patients (versus newly diagnosed ones).

Time point here: newly diagnosed GD, antithyroid drugs for less than 3 months. With RNA extracted from PBMCs as input, the TCR library was made. The source was peripheral blood mononuclear cells (PBMCs), collected at new diagnosis, from a patient treated with antithyroid drugs. The sequence was collected from a female donor with Graves disease. This sequence joins TRBV7-9 and TRBJ2-7; perhaps TRBD2 as D (6 bases). This chain's CDR3 is CASSSGSSYEQYF. The DNA for the CDR3 is TGTGCCAGCAGCTCCGGGAGCTCCTACGAGCAGTACTTC.